One and the same sample provided the 27 T cell receptor beta chains below, sequenced in a study of blood T cell repertoires in COVID-19. Generated by immunoSEQ multiplex PCR, the TCRdb table keeps only in-frame clones and is missing some. This table holds some 220,000 clones, roughly 84% found once. The sample comprised peripheral blood. These receptors were obtained from a man in his forties or fifties who had recovered from COVID-19.

This chain joins TRBV30 and TRBJ2-3; the D gene is possibly TRBD2 (6 bases). The CDR3 extends over 13 amino acids. CDR1 and CDR2 (germline): GTSNPN, SVGIG (reference sequence). Deletions cut 1 base from V and 1 base from J, with 6 bases between. CDR3 region: CAWSGGGTDTQYF. The CDR3 region has the DNA TGTGCCTGGAGTGGGGGGGGCACAGATACGCAGTATTTT.

The genes are TRBV10-3 and TRBJ2-3; 10 bases are a match to TRBD2. This CDR3 is 19 amino acids long. Germline CDR1 reads ENHRY; CDR2 reads SYGVKD. With 0 bases clipped from V and 3 bases from J, the junction kept 12 bases outside the gene matches. The DNA for the CDR3 is TGTGCCATCAGTGAGTCGATTGTCCCCTCTAGCGGGGGAACAGATACGCAGTATTTT. Its translation is CAISESIVPSSGGTDTQYF.

The V and J genes are TRBV11-2 and TRBJ1-5, with D possibly matching TRBD1 (5 bases). Germline V gene data show CDR1 as SGHAT and CDR2 as FQNNGV. The CDR3 contains 15 residues. Between the trimmed V and J ends, which lost 3 bases and 1 base, there was a span of 10 bases. CDR3 in DNA: TGTGCCAGCAGCTTCACGGGGGGGAGCAATCAGCCCCAGCATTTT. It is translated as CASSFTGGSNQPQHF.

The sample holds one count of this clone. V gene TRBV29-1 combines with J gene TRBJ2-2; D may be TRBD1 (5 bases). CDR1 and CDR2 (germline): SQVTM, ANQGSEA. This CDR3 region has 13 residues. Trimming removed 4 bases at V and 4 bases at J, with 10 bases between. The DNA for the CDR3 is TGCAGCGTTGGAGGTAGGGGCACCGGGGAGCTGTTTTTT. Its translation is CSVGGRGTGELFF.

This rearrangement joins TRBV5-4 to TRBJ2-5; D uncertain. The CDR3 has 15 residues. The germline V gene encodes CDR1 SGHNT and CDR2 YYREEE (reference sequence). The ends were cut back, 0 bases at V and 5 bases at J, with 14 bases in the middle. The CDR3 reads CASSLVSGLLETQYF. CDR3 nucleotides: TGTGCCAGCAGCTTGGTCTCCGGGTTGTTGGAGACCCAGTACTTC.

This clone occurred once. This chain links TRBV7-7 with TRBJ2-5; 7 nucleotides align to TRBD1. This CDR3 contains 14 residues. Germline CDR1 reads SSHAT; CDR2 reads FNYEAQ (reference sequence). V lost 5 bases and J lost 5; bases outside the gene matches: 8. CDR3 nucleotide sequence: TGTGCCAGCAGCCCGTCGACAGGGACGGAGACCCAGTACTTC. Its protein product is CASSPSTGTETQYF.

The sample holds one count of this clone. This chain uses TRBV7-2 with TRBJ1-1; 8 bases are a match to TRBD1. This CDR3 is 16 amino acids long. CDR1 and CDR2 from the germline V gene are SGHTA and FQGNSA. The V and J ends lost 5 bases and 4 bases, in that order; junction bases with no gene match: 12. The DNA for the CDR3 is TGTGCCAGCAGCCCGGGGGGTACAGGGGGAGTCACTGAAGCTTTCTTT. Translated: CASSPGGTGGVTEAFF.

The count of this clone is one. The rearrangement uses TRBV6-5 and TRBJ1-1, with unresolved D. This CDR3 is 15 amino acids long. The V gene lost 0 bases and the J gene lost 5 bases, with 13 bases spanning the gap. Germline-derived CDR1 and CDR2 are MNHEY and SVGAGI. CDR3 coding DNA: TGTGCCAGCAGTTACTCGGAACAAACGGGGACTGAAGCTTTCTTT. It yields the protein CASSYSEQTGTEAFF.

This clone has a handful of counts. The chain is built from TRBV28 and TRBJ1-2; 7 nucleotides agree with TRBD1. The CDR3 runs to 17 residues. From germline, CDR1 is MDHEN and CDR2 SYDVKM. V shed 6 bases, J shed 4 bases, and the junction held 17 bases outside the gene matches. CDR3 coding DNA: TGTGCCAGCAGCCCCGCCGGGACAGCCACCAGTACCTATGGCTACACCTTC. As protein: CASSPAGTATSTYGYTF.

The chain is built from TRBV5-1 and TRBJ2-1, with 10 bases fitting TRBD2. The CDR3 runs to 14 residues. Germline values: CDR1 SGHRS, CDR2 YFSETQ. J lost 8 bases, V lost 4 bases, and 6 bases had no gene match. CDR3 bases: TGCGCCAGCAGCCTCCTAGCGGGAGTTGATGAGCAGTTCTTC. This codes for CASSLLAGVDEQFF.

This chain uses TRBV28 with TRBJ2-7; 9 nucleotides match TRBD1. Germline lookup yields CDR1 MDHEN and CDR2 SYDVKM. The V and J ends lost 4 bases and 9 bases, in that order; junction bases with no gene match: 16. This CDR3 has 16 residues. The DNA of the CDR3 is TGTGCCAGCAGTTCTGGCGGGACAGGGAGAAGGATGTTGCAGTACTTC. Amino acid sequence: CASSSGGTGRRMLQYF.

Written as DNA, the CDR3 is TGCAGCGTTCCCGGACAGAGCAACTATGGCTACACCTTC. This translates into CSVPGQSNYGYTF. This chain joins TRBV29-1 and TRBJ1-2, with a tentative D call TRBD1 (6 bases). Germline values: CDR1 SQVTM, CDR2 ANQGSEA. The CDR3 is 13 residues long. Trimming took 5 bases from V and 2 from J, leaving 12 bases between them.

The chain couples TRBV15 to TRBJ2-2; 8 bases are shared with TRBD2. J gave up 6 bases and V 4 bases, and 7 bases lay outside the gene matches. This CDR3 has 15 residues. CDR1 LNHNV and CDR2 YYDKDF come from the germline V gene (reference sequence). Written as DNA, the CDR3 is TGTGCCACCAGCACCGGGACTAGTTGGGCCGGGGAGCTGTTTTTT. Translating it yields CATSTGTSWAGELFF.

The chain joins TRBV4-1 to TRBJ2-1; D is possibly TRBD2 (5 bases). The V end lost 4 bases, the J end lost 0 bases, and 10 bases lay between the germline ends. The CDR3 spans 15 residues. Germline V gene lookup returns CDR1 MGHRA and CDR2 YSYEKL. CDR3 DNA: TGCGCCAGCAGCCGGCGAGGGAGCTCCTACAATGAGCAGTTCTTC. As protein: CASSRRGSSYNEQFF.

CDR3 residues: CASSLRQGGTYLYGYTF. As DNA, the CDR3 is TGTGCCAGCAGCTTACGACAGGGGGGGACCTACCTCTATGGCTACACCTTC. V is TRBV7-8 and J is TRBJ1-2; TRBD1 matches at 9 bases. This CDR3 is built from 17 residues. Germline V gene lookup returns CDR1 SGHVS and CDR2 FQNEAQ. V trimming: 2 bases; J trimming: 4 bases; junction bases outside the gene matches: 11.

CDR3 sequence (DNA): TGTGCCAGCAGTTATCAGGCTAGCGGGCCATACGAGCAGTACTTC. It specifies CASSYQASGPYEQYF. V and J are TRBV6-6 and TRBJ2-7; 8 bases map to TRBD2. With V trimmed by 3 bases and J by 4 bases, 8 bases remained unmatched. The CDR3 is made up of 15 amino acids. In germline, CDR1 is MNHNY, CDR2 SVGAGI (reference sequence).

V is TRBV5-1 and J is TRBJ2-5; the D is unclear. The CDR3 sequence is 13 residues long. The germline V gene has CDR1 SGHRS and CDR2 YFSETQ. The V end lost 0 bases, the J end lost 4 bases, and 7 bases lay between the germline ends. The CDR3 sequence is CASSLATRETQYF. In nucleotides, the CDR3 is TGCGCCAGCAGCTTGGCTACCCGAGAGACCCAGTACTTC.

This clone was observed a few times. The CDR3 DNA is TGTGCCAGCAGTCCCGGGACTAGCCTCGCCCAGGAGCAGTTCTTC. This sequence encodes CASSPGTSLAQEQFF. This sequence joins TRBV6-4 and TRBJ2-1; 9 bases agree with TRBD2. The germline gives CDR1 MRHNA, CDR2 SNTAGT. The V and J ends lost 5 bases and 10 bases, in that order; junction bases with no gene match: 12. This CDR3 is 15 amino acids long.

This rearrangement joins TRBV19 to TRBJ1-3, with 8 bases matching TRBD1. Germline V gene lookup returns CDR1 LNHDA and CDR2 SQIVND (reference sequence). Trimming removed 6 bases from V and 1 base from J; junction bases left unmatched: 2. This CDR3 is 14 amino acids long. The CDR3 sequence is CASSRTGSGNTIYF. CDR3 nucleotides: TGTGCCAGTAGCCGGACAGGGTCTGGAAACACCATATATTTT.

The J gene is TRBJ2-3, the V gene TRBV18, with unresolved D. The ends were cut back, 2 bases at V and 3 bases at J, with 3 bases in the middle. Germline values: CDR1 KGHSH, CDR2 LQKENI. The length of the CDR3 is 12 residues. In DNA, the CDR3 is TGTGCCAGCTCACCAACAACAGATACGCAGTATTTT. Protein: CASSPTTDTQYF.

This rearrangement joins TRBV12-3 or TRBV12-4 to TRBJ2-2; TRBD2 is a possible D gene (6 bases). The CDR3 runs to 11 residues. Deletions cut 8 bases from V and 6 bases from J, with 7 bases between. CDR3 sequence: CASGGSGELFF. CDR3 coding DNA: TGTGCCAGCGGGGGGTCCGGGGAGCTGTTTTTT.

The chain recombines TRBV19 with TRBJ2-5, with 7 bases matching TRBD1. The CDR3 contains 14 residues. V shed 4 bases, J shed 1 base, and the junction held 3 bases outside the gene matches. Germline CDR1 LNHDA, CDR2 SQIVND (reference sequence). This chain's CDR3 is CASSTRDSQETQYF. DNA of the CDR3: TGTGCCAGTAGTACTCGGGACAGCCAAGAGACCCAGTACTTC.

V usage is TRBV13 and J usage is TRBJ1-2; D call uncertain. V lost 3 bases to trimming and J lost 0 bases, with 14 bases between them. Per the germline V gene, CDR1 is PRHDT and CDR2 is FYEKMQ (reference sequence). CDR3 length equals 16 residues. CDR3: CASSFSLRVSNYGYTF. DNA of the CDR3: TGTGCCAGCAGCTTCTCACTCCGGGTATCTAACTATGGCTACACCTTC.

J is TRBJ2-5 and V is TRBV15, with TRBD2 identical over 8 bases. The germline CDR1 and CDR2 sequences are LNHNV and YYDKDF (reference sequence). With V trimmed by 3 bases and J by 4 bases, 10 bases remained unmatched. CDR3 length equals 16 residues. CDR3 sequence (DNA): TGTGCCACCAGCAGTGGACGGGAGGGCCGGACAGAGACCCAGTACTTC. Protein product: CATSSGREGRTETQYF.

This chain uses TRBV2 with TRBJ2-7; 14 positions agree with TRBD2. V was clipped by 7 bases and J by 6 bases; unmatched bases: 29. The CDR3 runs to 22 residues. Germline-derived CDR1 and CDR2 are SNHLY and FYNNEI. The CDR3 spells CASNQPNGHPLTSGRAGAEQYF. CDR3 bases: TGTGCCAGCAACCAGCCAAATGGACATCCTTTGACTAGCGGGAGGGCCGGCGCCGAGCAGTACTTC.

This clone was detected only a few times. The rearrangement joins TRBV14 to TRBJ2-7, with a possible D match to TRBD1 (5 bases). The CDR3 spans 14 residues. With 3 bases removed from V and 1 base from J, the gap between germline ends came to 10 bases. CDR1 SGHDN and CDR2 FVKESK come from the germline V gene. The DNA of the CDR3 is TGTGCCAGCAGCCAGAGACAGAAATCCTACGAGCAGTACTTC. This codes for CASSQRQKSYEQYF.

This chain uses TRBV12-3 or TRBV12-4 with TRBJ2-5; D ambiguous. The ends were cut back, 2 bases at V and 5 bases at J, with 6 bases in the middle. This CDR3 spans 12 amino acids. This chain's CDR3 is CASSLTGETQYF. In DNA form, the CDR3 reads TGTGCCAGCAGTTTAACCGGGGAGACCCAGTACTTC.